The sample holds many counts of the clone carrying this T cell receptor beta chain. Its antigen is unidentified. This CDR3 is built from 15 residues. With 4 bases removed from V and 0 bases from J, the gap between germline ends came to 13 bases. Germline V gene data show CDR1 as SGHRS and CDR2 as YFSETQ. Clones were read by immunoSEQ multiplex PCR, and TCRdb kept only the in-frame ones, dropping some. The sample contains over 4,500 clones, none of them singletons. A marrow graft followed busulfan-fludarabine conditioning, with cyclophosphamide on days +3 and +4. The sample originates from a study of T cells after posttransplantation cyclophosphamide. Study-level results: Recipient CMV seropositivity and CMV reactivation strongly tracked TRB clonality.

The sequence derives from a male patient aged 55-69 years who received an allogeneic stem cell transplant from a related donor, was CMV-positive, and had acute GVHD only. The graft donor may be the source of some T cells. J is TRBJ1-2 and V is TRBV5-1; D remains ambiguous. The sample here was PBMCs, taken around 390 days after allogeneic stem cell transplant with posttransplant cyclophosphamide. The chain's CDR3 is CASSLGLSTNYGYTF. The DNA of the CDR3 is TGCGCCAGCAGCCTGGGGTTGTCTACTAACTATGGCTACACCTTC. The full variable domain, with the rest looked up from reference TRBV5-1 and TRBJ1-2, is KAGVTQTPRYLIKTRGQQVTLSCSPISGHRSVSWYQQTPGQGLQFLFEYFSETQRNKGNFPGRFSGRQFSNSRSEMNVSTLELGDSALYLCASSLGLSTNYGYTFGSGTRLTVV.